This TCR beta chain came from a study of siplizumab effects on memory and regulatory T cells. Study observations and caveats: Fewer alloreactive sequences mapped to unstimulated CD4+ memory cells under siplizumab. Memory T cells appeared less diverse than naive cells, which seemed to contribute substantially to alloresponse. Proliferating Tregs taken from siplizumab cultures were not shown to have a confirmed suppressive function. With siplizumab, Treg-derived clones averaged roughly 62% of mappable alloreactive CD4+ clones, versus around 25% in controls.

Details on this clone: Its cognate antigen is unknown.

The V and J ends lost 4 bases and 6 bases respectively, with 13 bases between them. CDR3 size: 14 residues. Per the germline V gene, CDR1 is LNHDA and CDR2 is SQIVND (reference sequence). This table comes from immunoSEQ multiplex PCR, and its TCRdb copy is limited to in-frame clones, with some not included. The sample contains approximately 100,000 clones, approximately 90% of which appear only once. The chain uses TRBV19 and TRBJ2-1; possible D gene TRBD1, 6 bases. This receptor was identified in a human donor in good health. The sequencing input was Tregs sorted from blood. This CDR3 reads CASSTDRPRNEQFF. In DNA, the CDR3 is TGTGCCAGTAGTACTGACAGGCCCCGCAATGAGCAGTTCTTC.